A selection of T cell receptor beta chains follows, all from one sample in a study of blood T cells in healthy people across ages. MiXCR was run by TCRdb on the 5' RACE reads, yielding one entry per CDR3 protein. The sample yields 1.5 million to 2 million distinct CDR3 sequences, roughly 30% seen once. The sequencing input was blood. All receptors come from a woman in her 30s in good health. Each CDR3 is given with its conserved first and last residue. The order of the fields is clone size, V gene, J gene, D gene, CDR3 DNA, CDR3 protein. A D gene is named only where the DNA matches it firmly. Clone size is given for some rows only: seen once, a few or many times, or a class if the clone is expanded.

clone_size: NA
v_call: TRBV7-9
j_call: TRBJ2-1
d_call: NA
cdr3_nt: TGTGCCAGCAGCTTAGTTGCGGGGGCCCCCTACAATGAGCAGTTCTTC
cdr3_aa: CASSLVAGAPYNEQFF

clone_size: few
v_call: TRBV4-1
j_call: TRBJ2-7
d_call: NA
cdr3_nt: TGCGCCAGCAGCCCTGGGGGGACAAACGAGCAGTACTTC
cdr3_aa: CASSPGGTNEQYF

clone_size: NA
v_call: TRBV29-1
j_call: TRBJ1-1
d_call: NA
cdr3_nt: TGCAGCGTTGGTTTGGGGCAGGTCGCCCGAGCTTTCTTT
cdr3_aa: CSVGLGQVARAFF

clone_size: NA
v_call: TRBV12-3/TRBV12-4
j_call: TRBJ2-2
d_call: TRBD2
cdr3_nt: TGTGCCAGCAGTCCCCGGACTAGCGGGTCGAACACCGGGGAGCTGTTTTTT
cdr3_aa: CASSPRTSGSNTGELFF

clone_size: few
v_call: TRBV3-1
j_call: TRBJ2-4
d_call: NA
cdr3_nt: TGTGCCAGCAGCCGCCTACCCGCGGAGCAGTACTTC
cdr3_aa: CASSRLPAEQYF

clone_size: NA
v_call: TRBV6-6
j_call: TRBJ1-5
d_call: NA
cdr3_nt: TGTGCCAGCATCCAAGGAAGTCATAGCAATCAGCCCCAGCATTTT
cdr3_aa: CASIQGSHSNQPQHF

clone_size: NA
v_call: TRBV5-1
j_call: TRBJ2-1
d_call: NA
cdr3_nt: TGCGCCAGCAGCCCAAGGGGAGTGGGGGGCTATGAGCAGTTCTTC
cdr3_aa: CASSPRGVGGYEQFF

clone_size: NA
v_call: TRBV20-1
j_call: TRBJ2-3
d_call: NA
cdr3_nt: TGCAGTGCTAGGGGCGGGGCGCTGGATACGCAGTATTTT
cdr3_aa: CSARGGALDTQYF

clone_size: NA
v_call: TRBV5-6
j_call: TRBJ2-7
d_call: TRBD1
cdr3_nt: TGTGCCAGCAGCTTGGGCGACAGGGGAGGATCCTACGAGCAGTACTTC
cdr3_aa: CASSLGDRGGSYEQYF

clone_size: NA
v_call: TRBV27
j_call: TRBJ1-2
d_call: TRBD1
cdr3_nt: TGTGCCAGCAGTTACGCAGGGGGCTTCTATGGCTACACCTTC
cdr3_aa: CASSYAGGFYGYTF

clone_size: many
v_call: TRBV9
j_call: TRBJ2-1
d_call: NA
cdr3_nt: TGTGCCAGCAGCCCCGAGAGGAGGTCGATCGATGAGCAGTTCTTC
cdr3_aa: CASSPERRSIDEQFF

clone_size: NA
v_call: TRBV27
j_call: TRBJ2-1
d_call: TRBD2
cdr3_nt: TGTGCCGGCAGTTTGTCCTTGTTCGGGAGGAAGTTCTTC
cdr3_aa: CAGSLSLFGRKFF